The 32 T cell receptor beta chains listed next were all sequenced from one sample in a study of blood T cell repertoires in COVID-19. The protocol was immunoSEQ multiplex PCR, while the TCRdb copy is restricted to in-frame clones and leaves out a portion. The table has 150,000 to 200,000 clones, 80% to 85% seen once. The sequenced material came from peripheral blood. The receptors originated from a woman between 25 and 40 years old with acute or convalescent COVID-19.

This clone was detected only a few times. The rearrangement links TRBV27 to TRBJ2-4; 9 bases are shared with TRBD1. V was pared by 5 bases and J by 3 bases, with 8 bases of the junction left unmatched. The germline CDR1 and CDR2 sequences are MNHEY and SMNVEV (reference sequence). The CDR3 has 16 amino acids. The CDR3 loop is CASSPYMDRGKNIQYF. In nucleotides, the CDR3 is TGTGCCAGCAGTCCCTATATGGACAGGGGCAAAAACATTCAGTACTTC.

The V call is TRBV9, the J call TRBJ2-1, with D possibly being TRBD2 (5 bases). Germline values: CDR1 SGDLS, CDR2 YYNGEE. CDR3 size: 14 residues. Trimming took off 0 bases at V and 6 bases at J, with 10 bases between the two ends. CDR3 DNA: TGTGCCAGCAGCGTAGGGCTAGCATCCAATGAGCAGTTCTTC. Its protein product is CASSVGLASNEQFF.

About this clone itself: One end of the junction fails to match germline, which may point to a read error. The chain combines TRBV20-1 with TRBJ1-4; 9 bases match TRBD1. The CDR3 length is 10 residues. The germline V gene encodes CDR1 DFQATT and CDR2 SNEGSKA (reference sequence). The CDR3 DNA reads TGCAGTGCTAACCGGGACAGGGAGGTTTTT. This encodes CSANRDREVF.

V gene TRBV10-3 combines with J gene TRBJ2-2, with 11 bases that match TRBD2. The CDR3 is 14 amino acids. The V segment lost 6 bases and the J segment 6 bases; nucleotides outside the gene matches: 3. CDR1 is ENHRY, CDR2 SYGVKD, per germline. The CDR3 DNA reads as TGTGCCATCAGGCTAGCGGGAGGCGCCGGGGAGCTGTTTTTT. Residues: CAIRLAGGAGELFF.

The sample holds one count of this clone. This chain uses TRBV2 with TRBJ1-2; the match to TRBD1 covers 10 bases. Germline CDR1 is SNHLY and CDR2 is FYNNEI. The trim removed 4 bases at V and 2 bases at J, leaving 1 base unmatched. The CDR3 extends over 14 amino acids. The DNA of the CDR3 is TGTGCCAGCAGTGGGACAGGGGGAAACTATGGCTACACCTTC. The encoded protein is CASSGTGGNYGYTF.

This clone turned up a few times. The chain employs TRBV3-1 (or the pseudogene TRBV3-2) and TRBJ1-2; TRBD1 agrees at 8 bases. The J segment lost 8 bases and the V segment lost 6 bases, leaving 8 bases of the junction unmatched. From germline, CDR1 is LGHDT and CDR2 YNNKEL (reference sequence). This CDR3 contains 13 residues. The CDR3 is CASSQTGEGGYTF. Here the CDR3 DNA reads TGTGCCAGCAGTCAGACAGGGGAGGGCGGCTACACCTTC.

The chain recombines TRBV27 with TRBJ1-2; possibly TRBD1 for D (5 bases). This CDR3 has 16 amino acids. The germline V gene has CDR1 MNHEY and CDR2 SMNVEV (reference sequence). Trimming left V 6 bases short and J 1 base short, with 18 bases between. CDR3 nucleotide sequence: TGTGCCAGCAGCCCCTCGGGGGGACGTCGTAACTATGGCTACACCTTC. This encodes CASSPSGGRRNYGYTF.

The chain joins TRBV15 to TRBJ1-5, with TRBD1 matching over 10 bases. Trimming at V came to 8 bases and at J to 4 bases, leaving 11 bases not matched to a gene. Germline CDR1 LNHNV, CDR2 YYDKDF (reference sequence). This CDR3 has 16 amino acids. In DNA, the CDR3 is TGTGCCACCCATTCCGGACAGGGGGGTTCGAATCAGCCCCAGCATTTT. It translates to CATHSGQGGSNQPQHF. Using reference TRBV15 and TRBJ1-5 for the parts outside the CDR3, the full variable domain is DAMVIQNPRYQVTQFGKPVTLSCSQTLNHNVMYWYQQKSSQAPKLLFHYYDKDFNNEADTPDNFQSRRPNTSFCFLDIRSPGLGDTAMYLCATHSGQGGSNQPQHFGDGTRLSIL.

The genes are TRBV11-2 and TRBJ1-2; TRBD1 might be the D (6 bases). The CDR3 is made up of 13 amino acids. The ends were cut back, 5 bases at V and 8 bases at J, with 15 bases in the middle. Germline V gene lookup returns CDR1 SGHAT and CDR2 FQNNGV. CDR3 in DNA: TGTGCCAGCAGCGACGCAGGGGCACGGGGCTACACCTTC. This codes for CASSDAGARGYTF.

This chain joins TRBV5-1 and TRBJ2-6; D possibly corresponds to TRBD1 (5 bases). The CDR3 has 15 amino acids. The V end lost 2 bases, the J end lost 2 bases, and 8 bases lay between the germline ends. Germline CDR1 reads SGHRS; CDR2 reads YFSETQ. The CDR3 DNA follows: TGCGCCAGCAGCTTACAGGTCCCTGGGGCCAACGTCCTGACTTTC. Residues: CASSLQVPGANVLTF.

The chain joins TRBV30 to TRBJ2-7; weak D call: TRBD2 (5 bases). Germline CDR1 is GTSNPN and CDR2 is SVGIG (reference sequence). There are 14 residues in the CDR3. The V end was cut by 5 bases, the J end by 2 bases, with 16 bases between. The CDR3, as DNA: TGTGCCTGGGAACCAACCGGGAACACCTACGAGCAGTACTTC. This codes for CAWEPTGNTYEQYF. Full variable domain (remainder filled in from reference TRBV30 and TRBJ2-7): SQTIHQWPATLVQPVGSPLSLECTVEGTSNPNLYWYRQAAGRGLQLLFYSVGIGQISSEVPQNLSASRPQDRQFILSSKKLLLSDSGFYLCAWEPTGNTYEQYFGPGTRLTVT.

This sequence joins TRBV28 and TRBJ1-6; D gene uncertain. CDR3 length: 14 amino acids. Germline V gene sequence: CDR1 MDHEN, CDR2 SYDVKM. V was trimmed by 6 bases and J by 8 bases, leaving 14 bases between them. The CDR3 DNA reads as TGTGCCAGCAGGCAAAGGGAGGGCGATTCACCCCTCCACTTT. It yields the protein CASRQREGDSPLHF.

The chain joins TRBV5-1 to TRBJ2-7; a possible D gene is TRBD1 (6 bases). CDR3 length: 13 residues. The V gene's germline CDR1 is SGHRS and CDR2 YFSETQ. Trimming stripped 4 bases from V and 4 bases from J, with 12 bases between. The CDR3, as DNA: TGCGCCAGCAGCGAACCTCAGGGGTACGAGCAGTACTTC. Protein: CASSEPQGYEQYF.

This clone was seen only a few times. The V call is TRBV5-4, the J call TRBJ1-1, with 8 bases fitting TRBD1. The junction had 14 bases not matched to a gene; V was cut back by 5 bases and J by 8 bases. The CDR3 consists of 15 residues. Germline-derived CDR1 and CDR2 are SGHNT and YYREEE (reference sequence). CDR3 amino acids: CASSPAARGLGEAFF. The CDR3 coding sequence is TGTGCCAGCAGTCCGGCTGCCAGGGGGCTTGGGGAAGCTTTCTTT.

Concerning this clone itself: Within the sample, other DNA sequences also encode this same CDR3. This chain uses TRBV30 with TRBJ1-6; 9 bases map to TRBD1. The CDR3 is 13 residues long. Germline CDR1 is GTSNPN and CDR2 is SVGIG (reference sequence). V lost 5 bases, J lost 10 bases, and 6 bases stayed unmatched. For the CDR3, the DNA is TGTGCCTGGGCTGGGACAGGGAACTCACCCCTCCACTTT. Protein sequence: CAWAGTGNSPLHF.

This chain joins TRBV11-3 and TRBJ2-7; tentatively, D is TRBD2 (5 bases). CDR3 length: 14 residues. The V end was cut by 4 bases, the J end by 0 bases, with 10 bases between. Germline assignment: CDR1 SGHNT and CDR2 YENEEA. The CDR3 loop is CASSSEGSSYEQYF. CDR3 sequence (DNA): TGTGCCAGCAGCTCCGAGGGAAGCTCCTACGAGCAGTACTTC. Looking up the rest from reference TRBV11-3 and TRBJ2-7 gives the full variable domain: EAGVVQSPRYKIIEKKQPVAFWCNPISGHNTLYWYLQNLGQGPELLIRYENEEAVDDSQLPKDRFSAERLKGVDSTLKIQPAELGDSAVYLCASSSEGSSYEQYFGPGTRLTVT.

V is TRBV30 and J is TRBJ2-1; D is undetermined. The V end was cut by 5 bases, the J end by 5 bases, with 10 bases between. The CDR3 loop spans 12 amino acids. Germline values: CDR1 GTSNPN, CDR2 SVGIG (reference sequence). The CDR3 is CAWVELNNEQFF. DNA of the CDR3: TGTGCCTGGGTAGAGTTGAACAATGAGCAGTTCTTC.

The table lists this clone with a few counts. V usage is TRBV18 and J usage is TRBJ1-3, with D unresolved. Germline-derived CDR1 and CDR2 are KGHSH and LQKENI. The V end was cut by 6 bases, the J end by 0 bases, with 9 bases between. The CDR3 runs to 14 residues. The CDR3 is CASSSGSSGNTIYF. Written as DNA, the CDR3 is TGTGCCAGCTCGTCTGGTAGCTCTGGAAACACCATATATTTT. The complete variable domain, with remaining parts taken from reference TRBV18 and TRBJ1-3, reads NAGVMQNPRHLVRRRGQEARLRCSPMKGHSHVYWYRQLPEEGLKFMVYLQKENIIDESGMPKERFSAEFPKEGPSILRIQQVVRGDSAAYFCASSSGSSGNTIYFGEGSWLTVV.

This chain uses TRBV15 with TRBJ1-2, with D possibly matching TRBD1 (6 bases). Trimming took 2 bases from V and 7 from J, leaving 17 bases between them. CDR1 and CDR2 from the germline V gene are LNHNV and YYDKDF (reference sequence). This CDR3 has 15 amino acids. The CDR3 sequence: CATSRTGLFSLGYTF. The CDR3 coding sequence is TGTGCCACCAGCAGAACAGGGCTGTTTTCCCTTGGCTACACCTTC.

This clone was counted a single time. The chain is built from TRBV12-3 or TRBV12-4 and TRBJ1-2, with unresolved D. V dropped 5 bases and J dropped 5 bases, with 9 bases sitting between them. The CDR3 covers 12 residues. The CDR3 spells CASSGLEYGYTF. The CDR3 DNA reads TGTGCCAGCAGTGGACTCGAGTATGGCTACACCTTC.

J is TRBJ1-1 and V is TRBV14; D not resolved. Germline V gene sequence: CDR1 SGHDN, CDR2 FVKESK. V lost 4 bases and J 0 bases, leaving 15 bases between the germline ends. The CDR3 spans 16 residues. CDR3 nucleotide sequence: TGTGCCAGCAGCCGAGCGGCGGGGTCTTTGAACACTGAAGCTTTCTTT. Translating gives CASSRAAGSLNTEAFF.

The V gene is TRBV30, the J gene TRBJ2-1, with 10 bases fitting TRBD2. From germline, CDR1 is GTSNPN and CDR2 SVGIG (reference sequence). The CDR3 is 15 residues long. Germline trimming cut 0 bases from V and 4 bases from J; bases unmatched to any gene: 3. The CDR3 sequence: CAWSVLAGGYNEQFF. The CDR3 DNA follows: TGTGCCTGGAGTGTATTAGCGGGGGGATACAATGAGCAGTTCTTC.

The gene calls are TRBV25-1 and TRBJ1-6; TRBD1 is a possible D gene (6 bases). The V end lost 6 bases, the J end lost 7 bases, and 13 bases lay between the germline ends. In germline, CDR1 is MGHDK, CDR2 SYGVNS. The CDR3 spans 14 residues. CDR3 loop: CASRREGENSPLHF. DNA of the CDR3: TGTGCCAGCAGAAGGGAGGGGGAAAATTCACCCCTCCACTTT.

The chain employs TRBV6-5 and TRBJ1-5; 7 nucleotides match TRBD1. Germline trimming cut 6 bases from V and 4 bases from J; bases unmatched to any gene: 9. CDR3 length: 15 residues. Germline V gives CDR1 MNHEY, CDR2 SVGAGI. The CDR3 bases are TGTGCCAGCAGACGGACAGGCTTAACAAATCAGCCCCAGCATTTT. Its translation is CASRRTGLTNQPQHF.

CDR3 bases: TGTGCCTGGAATACGGGATCTGGCACCGGGGAGCTGTTTTTT. Its protein is CAWNTGSGTGELFF. The rearrangement joins TRBV30 to TRBJ2-2; D might be TRBD2 (5 bases). Germline assignment: CDR1 GTSNPN and CDR2 SVGIG (reference sequence). The CDR3 is 14 residues long. Deletions cut 4 bases from V and 4 bases from J, with 13 bases between.

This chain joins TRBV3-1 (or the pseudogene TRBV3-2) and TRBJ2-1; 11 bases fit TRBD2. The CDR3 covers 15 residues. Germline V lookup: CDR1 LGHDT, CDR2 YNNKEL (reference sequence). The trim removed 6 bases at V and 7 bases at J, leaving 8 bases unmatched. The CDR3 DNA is TGTGCCAGCAGTCGGCCCGGGACTAGCGGAAATGAGCAGTTCTTC. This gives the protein CASSRPGTSGNEQFF.

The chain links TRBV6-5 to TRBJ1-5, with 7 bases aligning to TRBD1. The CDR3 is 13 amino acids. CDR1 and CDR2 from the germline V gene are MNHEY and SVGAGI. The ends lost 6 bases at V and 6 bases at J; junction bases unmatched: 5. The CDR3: CASSRDRAQPQHF. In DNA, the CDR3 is TGTGCCAGCAGCCGCGACAGGGCTCAGCCCCAGCATTTT.

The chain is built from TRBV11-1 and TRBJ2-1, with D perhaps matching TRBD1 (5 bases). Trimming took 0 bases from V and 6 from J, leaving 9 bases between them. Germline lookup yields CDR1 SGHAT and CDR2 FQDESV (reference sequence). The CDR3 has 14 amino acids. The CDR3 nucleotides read TGTGCCAGCAGCTTAGCTGGCAGGGTCAATGAGCAGTTCTTC. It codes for CASSLAGRVNEQFF.

DNA of the CDR3: TGTGCCAGCAGCGCAGACAGGGGGGGGTCACCCCTCCACTTT. It translates to CASSADRGGSPLHF. This chain connects TRBV7-2 to TRBJ1-6, with 9 bases identical to TRBD1. Germline V gene data show CDR1 as SGHTA and CDR2 as FQGNSA. V lost 5 bases and J lost 10; bases outside the gene matches: 6. The CDR3 extends over 14 amino acids.

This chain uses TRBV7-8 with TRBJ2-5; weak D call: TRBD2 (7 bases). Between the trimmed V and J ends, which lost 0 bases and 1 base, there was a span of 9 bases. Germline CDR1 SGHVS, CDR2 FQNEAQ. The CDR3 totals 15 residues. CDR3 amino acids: CASSLAGGAQETQYF. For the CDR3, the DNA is TGTGCCAGCAGCTTAGCAGGGGGGGCCCAAGAGACCCAGTACTTC. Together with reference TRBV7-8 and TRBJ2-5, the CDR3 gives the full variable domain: GAGVSQSPRYKVAKRGQDVALRCDPISGHVSLFWYQQALGQGPEFLTYFQNEAQLDKSGLPSDRFFAERPEGSVSTLKIQRTQQEDSAVYLCASSLAGGAQETQYFGPGTRLLVL.

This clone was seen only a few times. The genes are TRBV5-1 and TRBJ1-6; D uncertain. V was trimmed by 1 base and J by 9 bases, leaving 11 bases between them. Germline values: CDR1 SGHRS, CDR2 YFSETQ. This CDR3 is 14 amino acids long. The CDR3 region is CASSLSAESSPLHF. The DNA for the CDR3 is TGCGCCAGCAGCTTGTCCGCAGAAAGTTCACCCCTCCACTTT.

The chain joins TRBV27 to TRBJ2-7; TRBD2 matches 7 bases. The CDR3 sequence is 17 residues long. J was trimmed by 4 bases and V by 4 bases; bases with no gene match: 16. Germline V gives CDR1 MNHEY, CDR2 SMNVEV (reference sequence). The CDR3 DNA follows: TGTGCCAGCAGTTCTCCCCTCCGGGGGGTTACTAGGTACGAGCAGTACTTC. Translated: CASSSPLRGVTRYEQYF.